These T cell receptor beta chains were read from a single sample in a study of T cell responses to AZD1222 COVID-19 vaccine. Sequencing used immunoSEQ multiplex PCR; TCRdb keeps in-frame clones, though not all of them. The profile shows around 150,000 clones, less than 95% of them singletons. The sample in question was peripheral blood, obtained on day 0 of AZD1222 vaccination. The receptors here all came from an adult in good health. The CDR3 runs from the conserved cysteine through the conserved F or W. Clone size appears in some rows only: once, few, many, or a class for an expanded clone.

j_call: TRBJ2-1; clone_size: few; v_call: TRBV5-1; cdr3_aa: CASSLAGDREQFF
j_call: TRBJ1-2; clone_size: NA; v_call: TRBV19; cdr3_aa: CASSILRVGGYTF
j_call: TRBJ1-1; clone_size: once; v_call: TRBV19; cdr3_aa: CASSKGQGWNGRLTEAFF
j_call: TRBJ1-1; clone_size: NA; v_call: TRBV7-6; cdr3_aa: CASSLPEGGGQDNTEAFF
j_call: TRBJ1-4; clone_size: NA; v_call: TRBV6-6; cdr3_aa: CASSYHSGGQEKLFF
j_call: TRBJ1-2; clone_size: NA; v_call: TRBV30; cdr3_aa: CAWSERGTYYGYTF
j_call: TRBJ2-7; clone_size: NA; v_call: TRBV14; cdr3_aa: CASSQVSGGEQYF
j_call: TRBJ2-7; clone_size: once; v_call: TRBV10-2; cdr3_aa: CASRGQGWAYEQYF
j_call: TRBJ1-6; clone_size: NA; v_call: TRBV3-1/TRBV3-2; cdr3_aa: CASSPWDPTDSPLHF
j_call: TRBJ2-7; clone_size: NA; v_call: TRBV11-2; cdr3_aa: CASSLFGYRNLYEQYF
j_call: TRBJ1-4; clone_size: once; v_call: TRBV5-1; cdr3_aa: CASSRQGPTEKLFF
j_call: TRBJ1-2; clone_size: NA; v_call: TRBV5-1; cdr3_aa: CASSLGGLEGYTF
j_call: TRBJ1-3; clone_size: NA; v_call: TRBV7-9; cdr3_aa: CASSPYSTDRNTIYF
j_call: TRBJ2-1; clone_size: NA; v_call: TRBV11-3; cdr3_aa: CASSHQGEQFF
j_call: TRBJ1-4; clone_size: NA; v_call: TRBV19; cdr3_aa: CASSIAGATNEKLFF
j_call: TRBJ1-1; clone_size: once; v_call: TRBV27; cdr3_aa: CASSPGTGRENTEAFF
j_call: TRBJ1-1; clone_size: NA; v_call: TRBV6-1; cdr3_aa: CASSEAGLYTEAFF
j_call: TRBJ1-1; clone_size: NA; v_call: TRBV7-2; cdr3_aa: CASSLYPQGMNTEAFF
j_call: TRBJ2-7; clone_size: NA; v_call: TRBV9; cdr3_aa: CASSVVCEQYF
j_call: TRBJ2-1; clone_size: once; v_call: TRBV6-4; cdr3_aa: CASSAGTSGNEQFF
j_call: TRBJ1-1; clone_size: NA; v_call: TRBV6-5; cdr3_aa: CASSYDRMNTEAFF
j_call: TRBJ2-2; clone_size: NA; v_call: TRBV19; cdr3_aa: CASHTGASNTGELFF
j_call: TRBJ1-1; clone_size: NA; v_call: TRBV6-1; cdr3_aa: CASSDKVKTEAFF
j_call: TRBJ1-6; clone_size: NA; v_call: TRBV6-5; cdr3_aa: CASSFSRTGNSPLHF
j_call: TRBJ1-6; clone_size: NA; v_call: TRBV6-5; cdr3_aa: CASSYGDTRNSPLHF
j_call: TRBJ1-1; clone_size: few; v_call: TRBV30; cdr3_aa: CAWTLGPYTEAFF
j_call: TRBJ2-1; clone_size: NA; v_call: TRBV28; cdr3_aa: CASTLLAEAYNEQFF
j_call: TRBJ2-2; clone_size: NA; v_call: TRBV5-1; cdr3_aa: CASSPTLAGGSGELFF
j_call: TRBJ1-6; clone_size: NA; v_call: TRBV30; cdr3_aa: CAWSPTGVRRSPLHF
j_call: TRBJ1-2; clone_size: NA; v_call: TRBV27; cdr3_aa: CASSPVPGQGNYGYTF
j_call: TRBJ2-2; clone_size: once; v_call: TRBV30; cdr3_aa: CAWRNLYTGELFF
j_call: TRBJ2-2; clone_size: NA; v_call: TRBV18; cdr3_aa: CASSPTTGWNTGELFF
j_call: TRBJ1-5; clone_size: NA; v_call: TRBV6-1; cdr3_aa: CASSDFTGSQPQHF
j_call: TRBJ1-3; clone_size: NA; v_call: TRBV11-2; cdr3_aa: CASSLVNGRDLSGNTIYF
j_call: TRBJ1-5; clone_size: NA; v_call: TRBV12-3/TRBV12-4; cdr3_aa: CASSLQSNQPQHF